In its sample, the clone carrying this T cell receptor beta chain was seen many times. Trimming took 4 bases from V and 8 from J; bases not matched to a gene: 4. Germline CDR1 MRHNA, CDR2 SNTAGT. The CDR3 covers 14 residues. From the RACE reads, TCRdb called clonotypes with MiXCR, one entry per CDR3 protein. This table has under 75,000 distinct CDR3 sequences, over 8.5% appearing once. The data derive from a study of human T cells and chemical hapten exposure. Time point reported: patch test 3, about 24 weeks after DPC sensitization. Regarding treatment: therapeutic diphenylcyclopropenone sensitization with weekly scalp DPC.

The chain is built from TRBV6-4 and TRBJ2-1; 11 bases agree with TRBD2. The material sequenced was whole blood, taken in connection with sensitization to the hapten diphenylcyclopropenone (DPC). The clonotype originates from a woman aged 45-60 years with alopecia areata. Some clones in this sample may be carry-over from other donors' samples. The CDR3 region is CASSVLAGGDEQFF. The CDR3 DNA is TGTGCCAGCAGTGTGCTAGCGGGAGGAGATGAGCAGTTCTTC.